A selection of T cell receptor beta chains follows, all from one sample in a study of long-term antiretroviral therapy in people with HIV. Measured with immunoSEQ multiplex PCR; TCRdb has only the in-frame clones, and not every one. The sample includes 25,000 to 35,000 clones, 90% to 95% of them seen just once. This sample comprised unsorted PBMCs, obtained approximately 7.4 years after starting antiretroviral therapy. These receptors were taken from a man aged 45-60 years with HIV. The CDR3 runs from the conserved cysteine through the conserved F or W.

V: TRBV10-3; CDR3: CAISESQSGTKNIQYF
V: TRBV6-6; CDR3: CASRDTDTQYF
V: TRBV7-9; CDR3: CASSFGTVFTGGNQPQHF
V: TRBV28; CDR3: CAQGNREGTEQYF
V: TRBV4-1; CDR3: CASSQEEGRGQPQHF
V: TRBV6-4; CDR3: CASSRDRLGNEQFF
V: TRBV23-1; CDR3: CASSQFIRGGSYEQYF
V: TRBV5-4; CDR3: CASSLAGTDGGYTF
V: TRBV5-6; CDR3: CASSLPRWGSTGELFF
V: TRBV19; CDR3: CASSPTGTEAFF
V: TRBV6-6; CDR3: CASSYPGQGAGYTF
V: TRBV6-1; CDR3: CASSELSAGRTQYF